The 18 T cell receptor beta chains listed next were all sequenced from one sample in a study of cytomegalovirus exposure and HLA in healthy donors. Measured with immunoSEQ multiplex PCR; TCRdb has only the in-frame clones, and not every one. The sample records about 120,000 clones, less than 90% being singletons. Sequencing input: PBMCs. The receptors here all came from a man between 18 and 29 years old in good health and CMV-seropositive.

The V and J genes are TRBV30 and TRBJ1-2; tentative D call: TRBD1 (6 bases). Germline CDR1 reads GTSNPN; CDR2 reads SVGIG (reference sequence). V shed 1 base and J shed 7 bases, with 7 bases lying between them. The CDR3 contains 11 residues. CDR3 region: CAWSGGGGYTF. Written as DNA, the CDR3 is TGTGCCTGGAGTGGAGGGGGTGGCTACACCTTC. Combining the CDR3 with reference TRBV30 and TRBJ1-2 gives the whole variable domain SQTIHQWPATLVQPVGSPLSLECTVEGTSNPNLYWYRQAAGRGLQLLFYSVGIGQISSEVPQNLSASRPQDRQFILSSKKLLLSDSGFYLCAWSGGGGYTFGSGTRLTVV.

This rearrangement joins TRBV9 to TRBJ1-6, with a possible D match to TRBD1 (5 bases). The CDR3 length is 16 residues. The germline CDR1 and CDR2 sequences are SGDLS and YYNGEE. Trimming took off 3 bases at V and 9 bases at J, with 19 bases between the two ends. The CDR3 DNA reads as TGTGCCAGCAGCGCTGGGGGGGGAGGGCAAAGTTCACCCCTCCACTTT. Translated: CASSAGGGGQSSPLHF.

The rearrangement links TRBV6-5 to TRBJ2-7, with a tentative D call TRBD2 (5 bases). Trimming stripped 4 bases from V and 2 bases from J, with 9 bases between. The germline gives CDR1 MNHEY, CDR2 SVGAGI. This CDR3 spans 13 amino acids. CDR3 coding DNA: TGTGCCAGCAGTTTCGGACTGACCTACGAGCAGTACTTC. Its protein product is CASSFGLTYEQYF.

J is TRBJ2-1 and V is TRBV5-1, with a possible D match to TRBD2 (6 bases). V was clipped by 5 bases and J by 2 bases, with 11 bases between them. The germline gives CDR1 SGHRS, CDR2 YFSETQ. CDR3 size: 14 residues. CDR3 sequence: CASRGAGPYNEQFF. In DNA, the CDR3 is TGCGCCAGCAGAGGGGCGGGGCCCTACAATGAGCAGTTCTTC.

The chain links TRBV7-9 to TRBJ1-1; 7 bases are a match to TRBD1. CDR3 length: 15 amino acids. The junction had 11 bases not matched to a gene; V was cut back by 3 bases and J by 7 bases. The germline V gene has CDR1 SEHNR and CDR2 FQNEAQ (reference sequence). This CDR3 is CASSLSATGPDEAFF. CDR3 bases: TGTGCCAGCAGCTTGAGTGCGACAGGGCCGGATGAAGCTTTCTTT.

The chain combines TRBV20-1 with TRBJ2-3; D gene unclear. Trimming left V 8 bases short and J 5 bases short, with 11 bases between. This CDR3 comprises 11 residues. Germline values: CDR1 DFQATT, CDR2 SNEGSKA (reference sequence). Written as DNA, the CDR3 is TGCAGTCCCAAACAGAGAGATACGCAGTATTTT. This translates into CSPKQRDTQYF.

The DNA of the CDR3 is TGTGCCAGCAGCACTCACACAGATACGCAGTATTTT. The encoded protein is CASSTHTDTQYF. The V gene is TRBV9, the J gene TRBJ2-3; no clear D. Trimming left V 4 bases short and J 2 bases short, with 5 bases between. CDR3 length equals 12 residues. Germline values: CDR1 SGDLS, CDR2 YYNGEE.

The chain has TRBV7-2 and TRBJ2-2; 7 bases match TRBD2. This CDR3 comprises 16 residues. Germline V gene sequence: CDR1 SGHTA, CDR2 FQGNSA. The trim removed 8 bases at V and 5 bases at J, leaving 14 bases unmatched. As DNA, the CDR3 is TGTGCCAGCGTACCCCGCGGTGGGCGGGGGACCGGGGAGCTGTTTTTT. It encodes CASVPRGGRGTGELFF. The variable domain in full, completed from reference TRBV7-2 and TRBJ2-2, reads GAGVSQSPSNKVTEKGKDVELRCDPISGHTALYWYRQSLGQGLEFLIYFQGNSAPDKSGLPSDRFSAERTGGSVSTLTIQRTQQEDSAVYLCASVPRGGRGTGELFFGEGSRLTVL.

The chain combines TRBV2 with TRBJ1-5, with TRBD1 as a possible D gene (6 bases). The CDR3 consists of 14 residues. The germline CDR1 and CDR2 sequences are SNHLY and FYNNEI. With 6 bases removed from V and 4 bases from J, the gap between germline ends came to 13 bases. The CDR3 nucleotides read TGTGCCAGCAGCAGCAGGACAGAGAATCAGCCCCAGCATTTT. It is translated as CASSSRTENQPQHF.

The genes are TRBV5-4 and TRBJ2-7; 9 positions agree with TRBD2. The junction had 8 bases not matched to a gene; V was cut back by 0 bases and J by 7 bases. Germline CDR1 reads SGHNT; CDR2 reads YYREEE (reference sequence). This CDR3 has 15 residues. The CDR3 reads CASSLVAGAITEQYF. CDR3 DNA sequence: TGTGCCAGCAGCTTGGTAGCGGGGGCCATTACAGAGCAGTACTTC. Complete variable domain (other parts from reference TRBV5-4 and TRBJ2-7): ETGVTQSPTHLIKTRGQQVTLRCSSQSGHNTVSWYQQALGQGPQFIFQYYREEENGRGNFPPRFSGLQFPNYSSELNVNALELDDSALYLCASSLVAGAITEQYFGPGTRLTVT.

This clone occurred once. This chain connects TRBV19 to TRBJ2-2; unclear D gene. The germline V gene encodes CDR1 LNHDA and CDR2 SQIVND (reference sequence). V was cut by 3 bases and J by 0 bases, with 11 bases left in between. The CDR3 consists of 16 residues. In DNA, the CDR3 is TGTGCCAGTAGTATCTTGGGCCCCCCGAACACCGGGGAGCTGTTTTTT. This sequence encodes CASSILGPPNTGELFF.

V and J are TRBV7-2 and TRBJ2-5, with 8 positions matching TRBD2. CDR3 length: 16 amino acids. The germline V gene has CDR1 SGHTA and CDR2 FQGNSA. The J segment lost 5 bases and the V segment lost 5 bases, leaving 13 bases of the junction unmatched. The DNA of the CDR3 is TGTGCCAGCAGCCTATTGGGCGGGGGGTTACGGGAGACCCAGTACTTC. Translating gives CASSLLGGGLRETQYF.

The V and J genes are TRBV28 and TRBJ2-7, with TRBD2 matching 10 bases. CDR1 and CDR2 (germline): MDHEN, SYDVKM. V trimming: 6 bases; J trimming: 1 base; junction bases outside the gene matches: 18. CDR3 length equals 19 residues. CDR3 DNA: TGTGCCAGCAGCTCCATTAAGATGTTACTAGCGGGGAAATCCTACGAGCAGTACTTC. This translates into CASSSIKMLLAGKSYEQYF. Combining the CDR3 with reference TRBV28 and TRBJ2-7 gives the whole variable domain DVKVTQSSRYLVKRTGEKVFLECVQDMDHENMFWYRQDPGLGLRLIYFSYDVKMKEKGDIPEGYSVSREKKERFSLILESASTNQTSMYLCASSSIKMLLAGKSYEQYFGPGTRLTVT.

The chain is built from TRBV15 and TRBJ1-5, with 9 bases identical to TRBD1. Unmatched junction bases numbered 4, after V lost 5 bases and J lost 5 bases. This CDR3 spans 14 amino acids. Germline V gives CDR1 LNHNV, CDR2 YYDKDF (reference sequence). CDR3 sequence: CATSPRDRDQPQHF. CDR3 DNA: TGTGCCACCAGCCCCCGGGACAGGGATCAGCCCCAGCATTTT.

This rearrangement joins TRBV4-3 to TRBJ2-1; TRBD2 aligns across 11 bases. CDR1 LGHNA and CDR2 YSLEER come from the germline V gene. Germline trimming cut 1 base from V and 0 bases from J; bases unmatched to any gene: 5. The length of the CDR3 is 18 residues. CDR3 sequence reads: CASSQGTSGLSSYNEQFF. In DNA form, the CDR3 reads TGCGCCAGCAGCCAAGGGACTAGCGGGCTGAGCTCCTACAATGAGCAGTTCTTC.

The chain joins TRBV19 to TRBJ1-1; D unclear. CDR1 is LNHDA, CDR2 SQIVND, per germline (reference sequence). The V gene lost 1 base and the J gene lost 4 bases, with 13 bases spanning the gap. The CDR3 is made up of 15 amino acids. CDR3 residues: CASSIVAGYSTEAFF. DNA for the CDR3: TGTGCCAGTAGTATAGTAGCCGGGTATAGCACTGAAGCTTTCTTT.

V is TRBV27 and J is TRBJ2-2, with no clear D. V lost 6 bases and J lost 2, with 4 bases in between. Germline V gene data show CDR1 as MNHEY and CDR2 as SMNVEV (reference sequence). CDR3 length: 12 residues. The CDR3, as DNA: TGTGCCAGCAGCCAAAACACCGGGGAGCTGTTTTTT. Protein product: CASSQNTGELFF.

This CDR3 reads CASRDQGAGGYTF. In nucleotides, the CDR3 is TGTGCCAGCAGGGACCAGGGGGCCGGCGGCTACACCTTC. The chain is built from TRBV6-1 and TRBJ1-2; 8 bases agree with TRBD1. The germline V gene has CDR1 MNHNS and CDR2 SASEGT. This CDR3 has 13 residues. J was trimmed by 8 bases and V by 6 bases; bases with no gene match: 8.